One T cell receptor beta chain is described in this entry. Its antigen is currently unknown. This sample stems from a study of T cell responses to AZD1222 COVID-19 vaccine. Clones were read by immunoSEQ multiplex PCR, and TCRdb kept only the in-frame ones, dropping some. Here the sample spans some 180,000 clones, approximately 91% being singletons. This CDR3 spans 15 amino acids. Trimming cost V 9 bases and J 1 base, with 19 bases left between them. Looked up from germline, CDR1 is SGHRS and CDR2 is YFSETQ. Study conclusions and caveats: The study reported that nearly half of spike-specific TCRs target unmutated variant regions. Possibly, clonal diversity was underestimated; donors were largely white British and included more females.

The sequence came from an adult who received the AZD1222 COVID-19 vaccine. The gene calls are TRBV5-1 and TRBJ1-1; weak D call: TRBD1 (5 bases). The material was peripheral blood, obtained 28 days after the second AZD1222 dose. The CDR3 DNA reads as TGCGCCACCCGATCTGAGGCCGGGGCGAACACTGAAGCTTTCTTT. As protein: CATRSEAGANTEAFF.